This T cell receptor (beta chain) was captured by sequencing in a study of shared clonotypes between healthy human individuals. Whole-study context: The study drew on a couple of women and three men aged 18 to 49 as donors. CD8 memory received one plate per donor, CD8 naive two, CD4 memory three and CD4 naive three. The study, taken as a whole, reports: Around 5% was the fraction of naive CD4 clonotypes found shared across a handful of donors.

Generated by immunoSEQ multiplex PCR, the TCRdb table keeps only in-frame clones and is missing some. The profile covers more than 850,000 clones, with around 78% appearing a single time and 0.5% to 0.6% taken by the ten largest. The sample holds one count of this clone. Its antigen remains unidentified. From germline, CDR1 is SNHLY and CDR2 FYNNEI. Trimming pared 0 bases from V and 7 bases from J, leaving 12 bases between. The CDR3 covers 15 residues. Study donors comprised healthy, HIV-negative adults devoid of recent acute infection or vaccination. This sequence was found in a man between 18 and 35 years old in good health. Some clones in this sample may be carry-over from other donors' samples. The rearrangement uses TRBV2 and TRBJ1-4; D remains unclear. Material for sequencing was memory CD4+ T cells from PBMCs. Sample subset: CD45RA-negative fraction. The chain's CDR3 is CASSEARQAAEKLFF. The CDR3, as DNA: TGTGCCAGCAGTGAAGCTCGCCAGGCGGCTGAAAAACTGTTTTTT.